The entry that follows covers one T cell receptor beta chain sequence. The record originates from a study of technical replicates of blood from a few donors. Method: immunoSEQ multiplex PCR; TCRdb's copy keeps in-frame clones and lacks some. Among roughly 14,000 clones listed, 85% to 90% were seen once. This receptor was identified in a human donor in good health. Material for sequencing was PBMCs.

CDR3 residues: CASSLGPSGRRDEQYF. The CDR3 DNA sequence: TGTGCCAGCAGCTTAGGCCCTAGCGGGAGGAGGGACGAGCAGTACTTC. The gene calls are TRBV13 and TRBJ2-7; 11 bases are a match to TRBD2. This CDR3 spans 16 amino acids. V shed 0 bases, J shed 5 bases, and the junction held 6 bases outside the gene matches. Germline V gene data show CDR1 as PRHDT and CDR2 as FYEKMQ (reference sequence).